This TCR beta chain was sequenced in a study of blood T cell repertoires in COVID-19. On the study more broadly: The study drew acute and convalescent COVID-19 samples from the United States, Italy and Spain. PBMCs, B-cell-depleted T cells, or T cells were the source of the cDNA or gDNA that made up the material.

In the original processing: Amplification with reference gene primers provided the estimates of nucleated cell counts. Here immunoSEQ multiplex PCR was the method, and the copy in TCRdb shows in-frame clones only, minus some. V and J calls plus clone size are reproduced from that table; the DNA served to infer D and trimming. The profile shows roughly 250,000 clones, approximately 85% of them singletons. The V segment lost 0 bases and the J segment 4 bases; nucleotides outside the gene matches: 3. The CDR3 totals 15 residues. CDR1 is MGHDK and CDR2 is SYGVNS in the germline V gene. The TCR comes from a woman aged 60-70 years with active or convalescent COVID-19. This chain links TRBV25-1 with TRBJ2-1, with 7 bases fitting TRBD2. The sequenced material came from peripheral blood. The CDR3 here is CASSEYWEGYNEQFF. CDR3 in DNA: TGTGCCAGCAGTGAATATTGGGAGGGGTACAATGAGCAGTTCTTC.